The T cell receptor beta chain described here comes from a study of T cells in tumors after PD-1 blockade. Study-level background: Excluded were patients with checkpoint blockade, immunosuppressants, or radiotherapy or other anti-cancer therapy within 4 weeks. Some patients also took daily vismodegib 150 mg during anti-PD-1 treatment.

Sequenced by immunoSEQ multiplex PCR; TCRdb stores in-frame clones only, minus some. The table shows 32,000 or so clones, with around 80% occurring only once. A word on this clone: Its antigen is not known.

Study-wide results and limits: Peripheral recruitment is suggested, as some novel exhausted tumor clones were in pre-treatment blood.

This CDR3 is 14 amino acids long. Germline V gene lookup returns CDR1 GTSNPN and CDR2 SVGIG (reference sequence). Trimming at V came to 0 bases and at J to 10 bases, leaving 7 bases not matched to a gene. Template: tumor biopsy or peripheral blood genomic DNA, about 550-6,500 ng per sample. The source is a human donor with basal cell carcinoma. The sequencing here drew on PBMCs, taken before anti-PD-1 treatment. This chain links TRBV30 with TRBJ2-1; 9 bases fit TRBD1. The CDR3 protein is CAWSVGQGSPEQFF. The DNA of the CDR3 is TGTGCCTGGAGTGTTGGACAGGGGTCCCCGGAGCAGTTCTTC.